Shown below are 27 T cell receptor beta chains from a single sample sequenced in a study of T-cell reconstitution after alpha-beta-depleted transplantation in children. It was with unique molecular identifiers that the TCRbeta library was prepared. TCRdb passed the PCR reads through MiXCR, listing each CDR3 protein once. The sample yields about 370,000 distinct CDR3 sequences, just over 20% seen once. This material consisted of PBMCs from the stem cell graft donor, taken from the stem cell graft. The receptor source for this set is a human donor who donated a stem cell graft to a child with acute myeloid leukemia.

The DNA for the CDR3 is TGTGCCAGCAGCTTAATTGGAAGGAGCTCCTACGAGCAGTACTTC. It translates to CASSLIGRSSYEQYF. J is TRBJ2-7 and V is TRBV7-8; D is unclear. Germline V CDR1 and CDR2: SGHVS, FQNEAQ. Trimming shortened V by 2 bases and J by 0 bases, and 11 bases separated the two germline ends. The CDR3 runs 15 residues.

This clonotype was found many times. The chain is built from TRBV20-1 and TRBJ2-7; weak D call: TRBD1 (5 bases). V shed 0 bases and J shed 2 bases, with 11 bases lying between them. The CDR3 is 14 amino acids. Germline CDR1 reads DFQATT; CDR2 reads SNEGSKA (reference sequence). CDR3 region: CSARDVHRTYEQYF. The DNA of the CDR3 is TGCAGTGCTAGAGATGTACACAGGACCTACGAGCAGTACTTC.

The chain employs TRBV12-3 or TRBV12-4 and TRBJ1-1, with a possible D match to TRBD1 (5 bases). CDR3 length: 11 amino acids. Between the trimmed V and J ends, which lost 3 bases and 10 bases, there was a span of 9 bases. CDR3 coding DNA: TGTGCCAGCAGTTTGGGGGAGGGAGCTTTCTTT. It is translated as CASSLGEGAFF.

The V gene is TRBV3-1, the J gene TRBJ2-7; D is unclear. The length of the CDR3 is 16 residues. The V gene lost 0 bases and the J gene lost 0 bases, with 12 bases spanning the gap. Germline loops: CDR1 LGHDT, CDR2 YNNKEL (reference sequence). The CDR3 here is CASSQDGDLSSYEQYF. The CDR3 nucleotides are TGTGCCAGCAGCCAAGATGGCGACCTTAGCTCCTACGAGCAGTACTTC.

Here the CDR3 reads CASSHQGPGYNEQFF. The CDR3 DNA reads as TGTGCCAGCAGCCACCAGGGGCCAGGGTACAATGAGCAGTTCTTC. The genes are TRBV27 and TRBJ2-1; a possible D gene is TRBD1 (6 bases). With 6 bases removed from V and 4 bases from J, the gap between germline ends came to 16 bases. The CDR3 has 15 amino acids. CDR1 is MNHEY and CDR2 is SMNVEV in the germline V gene (reference sequence).

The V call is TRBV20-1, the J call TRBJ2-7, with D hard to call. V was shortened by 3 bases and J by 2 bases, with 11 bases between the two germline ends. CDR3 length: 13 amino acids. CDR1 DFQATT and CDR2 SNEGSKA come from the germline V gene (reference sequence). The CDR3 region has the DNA TGCAGTGCTAGTCCAGGACCCACCTACGAGCAGTACTTC. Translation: CSASPGPTYEQYF.

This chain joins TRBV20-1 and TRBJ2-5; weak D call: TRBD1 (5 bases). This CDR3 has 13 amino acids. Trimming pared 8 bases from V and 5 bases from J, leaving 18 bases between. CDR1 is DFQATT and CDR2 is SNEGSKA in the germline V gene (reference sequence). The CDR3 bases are TGCAGTCGGCGCCGCGTACCAGGGGAGACCCAGTACTTC. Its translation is CSRRRVPGETQYF.

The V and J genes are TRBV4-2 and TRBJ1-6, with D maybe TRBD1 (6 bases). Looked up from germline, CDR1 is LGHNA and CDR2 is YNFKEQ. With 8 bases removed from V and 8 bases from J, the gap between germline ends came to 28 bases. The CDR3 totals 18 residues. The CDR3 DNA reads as TGTGCCAGCGGGCTGGCACTACGGGGGGCGCGGGGCGATTCACCCCTCCACTTT. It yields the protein CASGLALRGARGDSPLHF.

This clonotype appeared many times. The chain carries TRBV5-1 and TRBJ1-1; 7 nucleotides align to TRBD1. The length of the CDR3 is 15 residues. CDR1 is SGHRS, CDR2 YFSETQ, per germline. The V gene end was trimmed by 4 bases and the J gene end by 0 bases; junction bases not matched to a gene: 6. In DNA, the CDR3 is TGCGCCAGCAGCACACGGACAGGCCTGAACACTGAAGCTTTCTTT. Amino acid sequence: CASSTRTGLNTEAFF. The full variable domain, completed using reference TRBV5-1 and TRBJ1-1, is KAGVTQTPRYLIKTRGQQVTLSCSPISGHRSVSWYQQTPGQGLQFLFEYFSETQRNKGNFPGRFSGRQFSNSRSEMNVSTLELGDSALYLCASSTRTGLNTEAFFGQGTRLTVV.

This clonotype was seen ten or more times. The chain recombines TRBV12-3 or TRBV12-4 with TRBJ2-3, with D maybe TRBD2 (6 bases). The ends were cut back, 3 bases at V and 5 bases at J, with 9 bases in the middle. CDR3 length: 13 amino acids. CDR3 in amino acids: CASSFRRVDTQYF. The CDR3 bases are TGTGCCAGCAGTTTTCGGAGGGTAGATACGCAGTATTTT.

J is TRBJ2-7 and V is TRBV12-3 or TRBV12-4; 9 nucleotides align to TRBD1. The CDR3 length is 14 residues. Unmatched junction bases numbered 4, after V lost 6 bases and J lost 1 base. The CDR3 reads CASSRDRASYEQYF. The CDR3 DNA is TGTGCCAGCAGCCGGGACAGGGCTTCCTACGAGCAGTACTTC.

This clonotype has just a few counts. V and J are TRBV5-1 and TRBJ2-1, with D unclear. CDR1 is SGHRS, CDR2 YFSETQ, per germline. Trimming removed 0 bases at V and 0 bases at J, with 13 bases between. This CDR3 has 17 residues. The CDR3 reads CASSLDAVSDSYNEQFF. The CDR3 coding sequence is TGCGCCAGCAGCTTGGATGCCGTGTCGGACTCCTACAATGAGCAGTTCTTC.

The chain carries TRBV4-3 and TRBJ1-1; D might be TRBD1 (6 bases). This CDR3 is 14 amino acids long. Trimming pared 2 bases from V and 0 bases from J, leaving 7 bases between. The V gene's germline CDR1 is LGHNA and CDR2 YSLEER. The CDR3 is CASSQQGLNTEAFF. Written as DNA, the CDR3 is TGCGCCAGCAGCCAACAGGGGTTGAACACTGAAGCTTTCTTT.

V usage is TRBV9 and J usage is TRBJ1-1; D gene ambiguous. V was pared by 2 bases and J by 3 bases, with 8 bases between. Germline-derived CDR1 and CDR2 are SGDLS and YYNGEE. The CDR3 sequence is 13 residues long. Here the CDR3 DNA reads TGTGCCAGCAGCGTCGGTCCGGACACTGAAGCTTTCTTT. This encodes CASSVGPDTEAFF. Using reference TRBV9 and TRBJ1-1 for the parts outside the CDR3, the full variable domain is DSGVTQTPKHLITATGQRVTLRCSPRSGDLSVYWYQQSLDQGLQFLIQYYNGEERAKGNILERFSAQQFPDLHSELNLSSLELGDSALYFCASSVGPDTEAFFGQGTRLTVV.

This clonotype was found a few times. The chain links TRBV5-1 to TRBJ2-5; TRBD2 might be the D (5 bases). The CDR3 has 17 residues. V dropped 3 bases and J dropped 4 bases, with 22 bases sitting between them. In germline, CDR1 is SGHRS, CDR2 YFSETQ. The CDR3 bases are TGCGCCAGCAGCTCCCGAGCGGTATTACGCCGGGGAGAGACCCAGTACTTC. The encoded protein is CASSSRAVLRRGETQYF.

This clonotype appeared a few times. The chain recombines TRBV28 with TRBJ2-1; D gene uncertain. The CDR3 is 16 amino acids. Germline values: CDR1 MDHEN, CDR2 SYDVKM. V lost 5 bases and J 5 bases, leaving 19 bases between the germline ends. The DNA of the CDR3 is TGTGCCAGCAGTGACGACTTCGGTTCGTCGAACAATGAGCAGTTCTTC. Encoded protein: CASSDDFGSSNNEQFF.

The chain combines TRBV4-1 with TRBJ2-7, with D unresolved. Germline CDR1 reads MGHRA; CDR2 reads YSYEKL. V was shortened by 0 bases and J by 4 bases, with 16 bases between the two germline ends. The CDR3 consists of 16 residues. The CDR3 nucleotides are TGCGCCAGCAGCCAAGAACCCTCCACAGTGCCTTACGAGCAGTACTTC. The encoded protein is CASSQEPSTVPYEQYF.

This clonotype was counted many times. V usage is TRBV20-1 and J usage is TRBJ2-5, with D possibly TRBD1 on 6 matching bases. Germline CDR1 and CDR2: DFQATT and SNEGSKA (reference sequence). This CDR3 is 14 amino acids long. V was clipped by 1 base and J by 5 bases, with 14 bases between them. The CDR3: CSARGLQGFETQYF. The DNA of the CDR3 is TGCAGTGCTAGAGGATTACAGGGTTTTGAGACCCAGTACTTC.

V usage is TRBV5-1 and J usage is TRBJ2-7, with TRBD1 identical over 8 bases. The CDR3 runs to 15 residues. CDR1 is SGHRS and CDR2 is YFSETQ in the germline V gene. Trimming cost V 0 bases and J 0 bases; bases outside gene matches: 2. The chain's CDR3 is CASSLDGQGSYEQYF. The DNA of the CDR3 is TGCGCCAGCAGCTTGGATGGACAGGGCTCCTACGAGCAGTACTTC.

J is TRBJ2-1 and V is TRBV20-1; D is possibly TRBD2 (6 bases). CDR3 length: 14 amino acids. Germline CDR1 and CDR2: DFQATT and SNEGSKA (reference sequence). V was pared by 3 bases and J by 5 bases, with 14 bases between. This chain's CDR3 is CSASRLGFNNEQFF. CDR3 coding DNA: TGCAGTGCTAGCCGACTAGGATTCAACAATGAGCAGTTCTTC.

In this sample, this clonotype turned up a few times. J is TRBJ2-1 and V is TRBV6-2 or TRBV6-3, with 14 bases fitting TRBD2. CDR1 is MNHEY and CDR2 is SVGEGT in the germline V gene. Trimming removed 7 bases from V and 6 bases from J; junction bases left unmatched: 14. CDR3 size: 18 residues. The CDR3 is CASKEAATSGRALNEQFF. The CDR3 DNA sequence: TGTGCCAGCAAGGAGGCTGCGACTAGCGGGAGGGCCCTCAATGAGCAGTTCTTC.

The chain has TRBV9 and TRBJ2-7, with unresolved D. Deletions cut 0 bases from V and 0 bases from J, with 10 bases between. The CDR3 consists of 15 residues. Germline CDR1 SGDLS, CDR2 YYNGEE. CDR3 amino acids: CASSVGRGLSYEQYF. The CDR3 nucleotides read TGTGCCAGCAGCGTAGGACGTGGCCTCTCCTACGAGCAGTACTTC.

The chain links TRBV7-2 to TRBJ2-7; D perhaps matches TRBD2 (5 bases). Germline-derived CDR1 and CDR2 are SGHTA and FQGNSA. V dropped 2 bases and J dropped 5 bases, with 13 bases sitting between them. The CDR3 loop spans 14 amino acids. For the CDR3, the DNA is TGTGCCAGCAGCTTATTCGGGGTGGACCACGAGCAGTACTTC. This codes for CASSLFGVDHEQYF.

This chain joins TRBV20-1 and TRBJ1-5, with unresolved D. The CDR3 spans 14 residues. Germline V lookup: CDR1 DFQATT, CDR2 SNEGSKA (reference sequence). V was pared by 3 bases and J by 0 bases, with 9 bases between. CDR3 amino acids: CSASSGGSNQPQHF. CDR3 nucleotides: TGCAGTGCTAGTTCCGGCGGTAGCAATCAGCCCCAGCATTTT.

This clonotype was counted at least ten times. The CDR3 reads CSVERLLAKNIQYF. The CDR3 coding sequence is TGCAGCGTTGAAAGACTTCTAGCCAAAAACATTCAGTACTTC. V gene TRBV29-1 combines with J gene TRBJ2-4; D uncertain. The CDR3 is made up of 14 amino acids. The germline V gene has CDR1 SQVTM and CDR2 ANQGSEA. Trimming removed 2 bases at V and 0 bases at J, with 8 bases between.

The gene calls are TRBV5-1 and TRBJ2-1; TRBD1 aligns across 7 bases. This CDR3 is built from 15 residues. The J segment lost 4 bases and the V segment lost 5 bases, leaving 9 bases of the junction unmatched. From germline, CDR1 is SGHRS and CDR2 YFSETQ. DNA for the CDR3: TGCGCCAGCAGATACACAGGGGATATGTACAATGAGCAGTTCTTC. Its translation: CASRYTGDMYNEQFF.

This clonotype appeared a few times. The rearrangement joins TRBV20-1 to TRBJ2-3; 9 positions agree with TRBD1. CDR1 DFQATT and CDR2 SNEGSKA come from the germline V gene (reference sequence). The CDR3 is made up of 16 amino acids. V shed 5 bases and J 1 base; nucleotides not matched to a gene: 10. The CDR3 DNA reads TGCAGTGCTGTGAGCCGGGACAGGGTGGGCACAGATACGCAGTATTTT. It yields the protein CSAVSRDRVGTDTQYF.